The 9 T cell receptor beta chains presented below share a single source sample, sequenced in a study of PD-1 blockade in classical Hodgkin lymphoma. Here immunoSEQ multiplex PCR was the method, and the copy in TCRdb shows in-frame clones only, minus some. The sample contains some 93,000 clones, roughly 87% of which appear only once. Following autologous stem cell transplantation, relapse occurred in every patient, and exposure to brentuximab vedotin varied. The sample consisted of peripheral blood mononuclear cells (PBMCs), taken before the second cycle of nivolumab. These receptor sequences come from a human donor with classical Hodgkin lymphoma.

The rearrangement joins TRBV2 to TRBJ2-6; D perhaps matches TRBD1 (5 bases). CDR1 is SNHLY, CDR2 FYNNEI, per germline. The CDR3 has 15 amino acids. V gave up 6 bases and J gave up 3 bases, with 12 bases separating them. This chain's CDR3 is CASSAQGFGANVLTF. As DNA, the CDR3 is TGTGCCAGCAGCGCTCAGGGATTTGGGGCCAACGTCCTGACTTTC.

V is TRBV5-4 and J is TRBJ2-3; D gene unclear. Germline-derived CDR1 and CDR2 are SGHNT and YYREEE (reference sequence). The CDR3 sequence is 13 residues long. Trimming removed 0 bases from V and 3 bases from J, with 5 bases in between. The chain's CDR3 is CASSLGPTDTQYF. The CDR3 bases are TGTGCCAGCAGCTTGGGCCCAACAGATACGCAGTATTTT.

This chain uses TRBV28 with TRBJ2-7; TRBD2 agrees at 8 bases. Trimming cost V 4 bases and J 1 base; bases outside gene matches: 24. The germline V gene has CDR1 MDHEN and CDR2 SYDVKM. This CDR3 has 21 residues. CDR3 nucleotides: TGTGCCAGCAGTTGGGTCTTGGGGGGTATACAGCGGGAGAGACCGTCCTACGAGCAGTACTTC. It yields the protein CASSWVLGGIQRERPSYEQYF. Full variable domain (remainder filled in from reference TRBV28 and TRBJ2-7): DVKVTQSSRYLVKRTGEKVFLECVQDMDHENMFWYRQDPGLGLRLIYFSYDVKMKEKGDIPEGYSVSREKKERFSLILESASTNQTSMYLCASSWVLGGIQRERPSYEQYFGPGTRLTVT.

A few counts support this clone. This chain uses TRBV7-9 with TRBJ1-2; 7 bases are a match to TRBD1. Germline CDR1 is SEHNR and CDR2 is FQNEAQ (reference sequence). This CDR3 comprises 15 residues. V gave up 4 bases and J gave up 3 bases; unmatched junction bases: 8. CDR3 region: CASSSNLDRDYGYTF. The CDR3 DNA reads TGTGCCAGCAGCTCCAACCTCGACAGGGACTATGGCTACACCTTC.

This chain connects TRBV27 to TRBJ2-6; D is tentatively TRBD1 or TRBD2 (5 bases each). The germline V and J ends were trimmed by 4 bases and 0 bases, with 13 bases remaining between them. The CDR3 is 17 amino acids. The germline V gene has CDR1 MNHEY and CDR2 SMNVEV (reference sequence). CDR3 residues: CASSWGPSHSGANVLTF. DNA for the CDR3: TGTGCCAGCAGTTGGGGACCCTCCCACTCTGGGGCCAACGTCCTGACTTTC.

This chain links TRBV7-9 with TRBJ2-1; D uncertain. V shed 2 bases and J shed 7 bases, with 15 bases lying between them. The length of the CDR3 is 15 residues. Germline lookup yields CDR1 SEHNR and CDR2 FQNEAQ (reference sequence). The CDR3 is CASSLIVKFINEQFF. CDR3 in DNA: TGTGCCAGCAGCTTAATTGTCAAATTCATAAATGAGCAGTTCTTC.

About this clone itself: Other DNA variants within this sample encode the same CDR3. This chain's CDR3 is CASSEWGNTEAFF. The CDR3 DNA reads as TGTGCCAGCAGTGAATGGGGGAACACTGAAGCTTTCTTT. The chain recombines TRBV6-1 with TRBJ1-1, with no clear D. Trimming stripped 2 bases from V and 1 base from J, with 5 bases between. There are 13 residues in the CDR3. CDR1 MNHNS and CDR2 SASEGT come from the germline V gene.

The chain has TRBV7-2 and TRBJ2-1, with a weak D call TRBD2 (5 bases). CDR1 SGHTA and CDR2 FQGNSA come from the germline V gene. The V gene lost 1 base and the J gene lost 8 bases, with 15 bases spanning the gap. This CDR3 contains 15 residues. The CDR3 region has the DNA TGTGCCAGCAGCTTAGGCCAGCCAGGAGGCGATGAGCAGTTCTTC. This gives the protein CASSLGQPGGDEQFF. Drawing the rest from reference TRBV7-2 and TRBJ2-1, the complete variable domain is GAGVSQSPSNKVTEKGKDVELRCDPISGHTALYWYRQSLGQGLEFLIYFQGNSAPDKSGLPSDRFSAERTGGSVSTLTIQRTQQEDSAVYLCASSLGQPGGDEQFFGPGTRLTVL.

The chain is built from TRBV27 and TRBJ2-3, with D maybe TRBD2 (6 bases). This CDR3 has 13 residues. Germline V gene data show CDR1 as MNHEY and CDR2 as SMNVEV (reference sequence). V was clipped by 6 bases and J by 4 bases, with 11 bases between them. The CDR3 region has the DNA TGTGCCAGCAGGGATGGGAGGTCAGATACGCAGTATTTT. This translates into CASRDGRSDTQYF.